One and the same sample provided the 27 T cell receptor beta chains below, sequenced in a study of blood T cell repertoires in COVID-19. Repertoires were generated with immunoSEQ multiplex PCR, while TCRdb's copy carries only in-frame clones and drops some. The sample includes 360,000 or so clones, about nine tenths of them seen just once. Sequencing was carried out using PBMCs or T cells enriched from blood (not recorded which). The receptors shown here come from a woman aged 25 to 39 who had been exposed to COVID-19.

The CDR3 region is CASSKGTGGGEKLFF. CDR3 sequence (DNA): TGTGCCAGCAGTAAAGGGACAGGGGGCGGTGAAAAACTGTTTTTT. The V and J genes are TRBV28 and TRBJ1-4; 12 bases fit TRBD1. The CDR3 contains 15 residues. Trimming at V came to 5 bases and at J to 7 bases, leaving 5 bases not matched to a gene. Germline loops: CDR1 MDHEN, CDR2 SYDVKM. Full variable domain (rest looked up from reference TRBV28 and TRBJ1-4): DVKVTQSSRYLVKRTGEKVFLECVQDMDHENMFWYRQDPGLGLRLIYFSYDVKMKEKGDIPEGYSVSREKKERFSLILESASTNQTSMYLCASSKGTGGGEKLFFGSGTQLSVL.

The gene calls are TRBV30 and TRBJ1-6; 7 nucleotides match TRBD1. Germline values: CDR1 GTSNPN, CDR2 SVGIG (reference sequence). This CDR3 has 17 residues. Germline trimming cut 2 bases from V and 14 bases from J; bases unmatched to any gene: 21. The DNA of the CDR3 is TGTGCCTGGAGTACAAGAACCTTAACAGGGGCCCCCTGGGCCCTCCACTTT. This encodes CAWSTRTLTGAPWALHF. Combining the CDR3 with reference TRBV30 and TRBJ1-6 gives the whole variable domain SQTIHQWPATLVQPVGSPLSLECTVEGTSNPNLYWYRQAAGRGLQLLFYSVGIGQISSEVPQNLSASRPQDRQFILSSKKLLLSDSGFYLCAWSTRTLTGAPWALHFGNGTRLTVT.

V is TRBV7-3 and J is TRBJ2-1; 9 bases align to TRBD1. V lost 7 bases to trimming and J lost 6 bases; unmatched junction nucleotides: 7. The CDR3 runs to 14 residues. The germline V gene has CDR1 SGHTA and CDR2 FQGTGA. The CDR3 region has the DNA TGTGCCAGCACCGAGGGGGGACAGGGCAATGAGCAGTTCTTC. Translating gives CASTEGGQGNEQFF.

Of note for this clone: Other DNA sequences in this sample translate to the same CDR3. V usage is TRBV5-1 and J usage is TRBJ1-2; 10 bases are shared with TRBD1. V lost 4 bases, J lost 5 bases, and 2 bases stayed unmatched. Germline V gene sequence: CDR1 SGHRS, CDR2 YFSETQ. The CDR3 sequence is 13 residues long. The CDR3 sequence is CASSQGQGYGYTF. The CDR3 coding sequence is TGCGCCAGCAGCCAGGGACAGGGGTATGGCTACACCTTC.

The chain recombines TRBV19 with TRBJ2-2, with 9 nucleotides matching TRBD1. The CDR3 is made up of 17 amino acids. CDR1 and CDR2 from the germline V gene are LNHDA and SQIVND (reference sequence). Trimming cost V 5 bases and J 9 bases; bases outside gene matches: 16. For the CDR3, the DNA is TGTGCCAGTAGTGCGGGACAGGGCGTCTCTAACTGGCGGGAGCTGTTTTTT. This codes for CASSAGQGVSNWRELFF.

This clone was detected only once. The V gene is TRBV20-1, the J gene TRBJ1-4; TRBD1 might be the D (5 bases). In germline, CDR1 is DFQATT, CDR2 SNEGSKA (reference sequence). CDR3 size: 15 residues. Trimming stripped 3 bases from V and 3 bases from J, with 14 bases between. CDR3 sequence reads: CSASQGLAANEKLFF. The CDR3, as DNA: TGCAGTGCTAGTCAGGGATTAGCAGCTAATGAAAAACTGTTTTTT.

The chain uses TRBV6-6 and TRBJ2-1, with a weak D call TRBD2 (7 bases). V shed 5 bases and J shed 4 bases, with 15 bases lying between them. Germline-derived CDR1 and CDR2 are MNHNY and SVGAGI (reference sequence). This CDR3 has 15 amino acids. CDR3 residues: CASSGNGGAYNEQFF. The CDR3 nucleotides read TGTGCCAGCAGTGGCAATGGGGGGGCGTACAATGAGCAGTTCTTC.

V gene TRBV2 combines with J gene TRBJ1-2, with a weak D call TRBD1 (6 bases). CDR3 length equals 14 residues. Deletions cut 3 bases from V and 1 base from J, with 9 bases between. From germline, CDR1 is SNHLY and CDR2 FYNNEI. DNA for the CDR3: TGTGCCAGCAGTGAGCAGGGGCATAACTATGGCTACACCTTC. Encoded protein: CASSEQGHNYGYTF. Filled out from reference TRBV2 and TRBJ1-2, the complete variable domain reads EPEVTQTPSHQVTQMGQEVILRCVPISNHLYFYWYRQILGQKVEFLVSFYNNEISEKSEIFDDQFSVERPDGSNFTLKIRSTKLEDSAMYFCASSEQGHNYGYTFGSGTRLTVV.

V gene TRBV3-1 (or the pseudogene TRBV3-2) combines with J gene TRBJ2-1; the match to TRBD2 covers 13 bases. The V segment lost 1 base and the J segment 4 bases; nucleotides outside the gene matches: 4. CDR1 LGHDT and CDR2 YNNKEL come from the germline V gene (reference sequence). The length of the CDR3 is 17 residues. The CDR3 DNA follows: TGTGCCAGCAGCCAAGTAACTAGCGGGAGGGTTTACAATGAGCAGTTCTTC. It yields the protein CASSQVTSGRVYNEQFF.

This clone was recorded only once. The DNA of the CDR3 is TGTGCCAGCAGCTTCACCGGGACAGGGAGGACAGATACGCAGTATTTT. Translated: CASSFTGTGRTDTQYF. V usage is TRBV11-3 and J usage is TRBJ2-3, with TRBD1 matching 9 bases. Germline CDR1 SGHNT, CDR2 YENEEA. Unmatched junction bases numbered 7, after V lost 3 bases and J lost 3 bases. The CDR3 is made up of 16 amino acids.

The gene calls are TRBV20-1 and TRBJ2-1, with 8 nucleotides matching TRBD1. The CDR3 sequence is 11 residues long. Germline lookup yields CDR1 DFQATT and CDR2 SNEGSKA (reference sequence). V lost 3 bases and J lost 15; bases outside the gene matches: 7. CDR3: CSASPGTGAFF. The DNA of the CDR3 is TGCAGTGCTAGTCCCGGGACAGGAGCGTTCTTC.

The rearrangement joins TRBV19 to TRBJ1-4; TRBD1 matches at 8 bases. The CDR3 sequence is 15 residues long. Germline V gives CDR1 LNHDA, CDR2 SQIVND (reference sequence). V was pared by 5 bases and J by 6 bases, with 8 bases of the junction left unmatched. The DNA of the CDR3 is TGTGCCAGTAGTGCGTGGACAGGGATGGATGAAAAACTGTTTTTT. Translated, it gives CASSAWTGMDEKLFF.

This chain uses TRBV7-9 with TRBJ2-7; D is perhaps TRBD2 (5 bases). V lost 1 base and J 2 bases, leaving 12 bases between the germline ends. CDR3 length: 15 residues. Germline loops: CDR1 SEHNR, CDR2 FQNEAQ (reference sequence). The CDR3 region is CASSLGGGAAYEQYF. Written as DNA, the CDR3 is TGTGCCAGCAGCTTAGGTGGCGGAGCGGCCTACGAGCAGTACTTC.

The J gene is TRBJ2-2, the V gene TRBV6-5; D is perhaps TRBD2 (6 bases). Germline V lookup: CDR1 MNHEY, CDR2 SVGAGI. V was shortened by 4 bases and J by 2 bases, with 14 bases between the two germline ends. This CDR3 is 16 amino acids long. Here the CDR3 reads CASSWGSGVNTGELFF. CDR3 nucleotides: TGTGCCAGCAGTTGGGGTAGCGGAGTAAACACCGGGGAGCTGTTTTTT.

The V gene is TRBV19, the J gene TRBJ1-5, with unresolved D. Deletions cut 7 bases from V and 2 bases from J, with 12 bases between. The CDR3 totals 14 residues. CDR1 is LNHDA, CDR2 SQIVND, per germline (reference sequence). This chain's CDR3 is CASMEGYGNQPQHF. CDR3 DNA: TGTGCCAGTATGGAGGGCTATGGCAATCAGCCCCAGCATTTT.

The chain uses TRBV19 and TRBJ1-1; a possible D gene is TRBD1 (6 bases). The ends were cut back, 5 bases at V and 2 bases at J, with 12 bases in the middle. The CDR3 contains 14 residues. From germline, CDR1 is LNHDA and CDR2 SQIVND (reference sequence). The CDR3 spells CASSDQDRNTEAFF. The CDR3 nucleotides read TGTGCCAGTAGTGACCAGGACAGAAACACTGAAGCTTTCTTT.

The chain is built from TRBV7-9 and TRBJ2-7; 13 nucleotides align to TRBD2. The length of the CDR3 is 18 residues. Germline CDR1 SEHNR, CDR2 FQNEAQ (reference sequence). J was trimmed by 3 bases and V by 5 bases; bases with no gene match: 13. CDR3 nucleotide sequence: TGTGCCAGCAGCCCACTAGCGGGAGGGAGAAGTCGAGGCTACGAGCAGTACTTC. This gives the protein CASSPLAGGRSRGYEQYF.

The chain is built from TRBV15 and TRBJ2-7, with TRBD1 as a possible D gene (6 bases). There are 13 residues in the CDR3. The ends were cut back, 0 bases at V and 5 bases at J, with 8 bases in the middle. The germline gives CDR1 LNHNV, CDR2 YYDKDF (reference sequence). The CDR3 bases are TGTGCCACCAGCAGAGATCACAGGGACGAGCAGTACTTC. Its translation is CATSRDHRDEQYF.

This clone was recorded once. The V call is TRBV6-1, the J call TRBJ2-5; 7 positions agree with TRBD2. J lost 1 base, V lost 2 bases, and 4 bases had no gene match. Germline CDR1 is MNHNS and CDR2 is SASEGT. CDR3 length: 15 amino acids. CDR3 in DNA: TGTGCCAGCAGTGAACTGGGGGGGTTCCAAGAGACCCAGTACTTC. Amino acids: CASSELGGFQETQYF.

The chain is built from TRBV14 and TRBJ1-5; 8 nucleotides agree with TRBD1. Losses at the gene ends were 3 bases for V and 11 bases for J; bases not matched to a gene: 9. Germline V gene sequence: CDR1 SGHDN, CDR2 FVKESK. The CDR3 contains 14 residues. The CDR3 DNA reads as TGTGCCAGCAGCCACTCCGGGACAGGAACGGCCCAGCATTTT. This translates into CASSHSGTGTAQHF.

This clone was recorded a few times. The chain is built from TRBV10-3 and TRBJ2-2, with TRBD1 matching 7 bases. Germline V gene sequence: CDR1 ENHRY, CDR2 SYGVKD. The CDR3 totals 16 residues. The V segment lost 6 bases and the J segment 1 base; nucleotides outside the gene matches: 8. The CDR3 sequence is CAISETGIRNTGELFF. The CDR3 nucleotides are TGTGCCATCAGCGAGACAGGGATTAGGAACACCGGGGAGCTGTTTTTT.

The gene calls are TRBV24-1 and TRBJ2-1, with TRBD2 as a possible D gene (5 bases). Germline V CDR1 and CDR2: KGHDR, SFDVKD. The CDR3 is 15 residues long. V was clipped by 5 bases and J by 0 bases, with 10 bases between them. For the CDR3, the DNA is TGTGCCACCAGTGCGGAGGCGGCCTCCTACAATGAGCAGTTCTTC. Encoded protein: CATSAEAASYNEQFF.

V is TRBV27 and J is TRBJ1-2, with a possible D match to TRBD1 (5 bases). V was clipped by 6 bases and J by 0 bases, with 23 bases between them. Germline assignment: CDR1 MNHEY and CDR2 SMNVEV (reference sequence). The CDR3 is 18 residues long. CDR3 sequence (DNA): TGTGCCAGCAGAATAAGCCGTCCTTGGGGGGAGGCTAACTATGGCTACACCTTC. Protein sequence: CASRISRPWGEANYGYTF.

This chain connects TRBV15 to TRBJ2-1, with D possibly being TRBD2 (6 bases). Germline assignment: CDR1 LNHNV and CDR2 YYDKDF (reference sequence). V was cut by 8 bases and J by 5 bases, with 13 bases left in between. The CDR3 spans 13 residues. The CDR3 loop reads CATGLPPHNEQFF. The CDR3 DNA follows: TGTGCCACCGGACTACCCCCTCACAATGAGCAGTTCTTC.

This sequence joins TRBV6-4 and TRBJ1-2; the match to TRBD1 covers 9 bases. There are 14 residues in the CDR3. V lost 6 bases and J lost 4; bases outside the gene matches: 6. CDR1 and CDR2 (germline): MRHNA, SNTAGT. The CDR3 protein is CASSRTGGPYGYTF. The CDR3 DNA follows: TGTGCCAGCAGCCGTACAGGGGGCCCCTATGGCTACACCTTC.

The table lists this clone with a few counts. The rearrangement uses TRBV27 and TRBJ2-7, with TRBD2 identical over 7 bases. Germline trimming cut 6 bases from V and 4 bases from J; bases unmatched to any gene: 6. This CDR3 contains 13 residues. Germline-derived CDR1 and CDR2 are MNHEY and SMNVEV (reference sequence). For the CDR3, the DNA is TGTGCCAGCAGGGCGGGAGCAAGGTACGAGCAGTACTTC. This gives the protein CASRAGARYEQYF.

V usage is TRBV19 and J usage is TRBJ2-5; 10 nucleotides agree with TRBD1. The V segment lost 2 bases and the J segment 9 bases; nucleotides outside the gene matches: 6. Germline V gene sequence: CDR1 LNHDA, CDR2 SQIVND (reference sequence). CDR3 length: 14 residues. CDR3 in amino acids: CASSILGQGVAQYF. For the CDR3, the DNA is TGTGCCAGTAGTATACTCGGACAGGGGGTGGCCCAGTACTTC.